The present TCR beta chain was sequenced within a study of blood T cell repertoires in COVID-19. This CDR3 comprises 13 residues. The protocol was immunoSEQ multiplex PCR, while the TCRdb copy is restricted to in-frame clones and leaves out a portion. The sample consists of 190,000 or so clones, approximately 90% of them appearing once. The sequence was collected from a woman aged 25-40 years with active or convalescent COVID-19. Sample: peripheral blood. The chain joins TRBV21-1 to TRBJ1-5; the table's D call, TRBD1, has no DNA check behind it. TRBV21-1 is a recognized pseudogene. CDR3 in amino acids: CASKFHNNQPQHF. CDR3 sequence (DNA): TGTGCCAGCAAATTTCACAACAATCAGCCCCAGCATTTT.